These 12 T cell receptor beta chains came from one sample sequenced in a study of T-cell memory formation after mild COVID-19. Via MiXCR, TCRdb re-called the 5' RACE reads, giving one row per CDR3 protein. Of about 39,000 distinct CDR3 sequences in the sample, around 6.1% are singletons; the top ten hold under 0.9%. Sequencing input: PBMCs or a T cell subset sorted from them (not recorded which). These receptors came from an adult who had mild COVID-19 (a few samples of this study predate the infection). Cell type and time point are not known.

The chain combines TRBV6-5 with TRBJ1-2; D not certain. Germline loops: CDR1 MNHEY, CDR2 SVGAGI. This CDR3 contains 15 residues. Trimming cost V 6 bases and J 0 bases, with 14 bases left between them. DNA of the CDR3: TGTGCCAGCAGCCAAAGCAGGAAAGCTAACTATGGCTACACCTTC. As protein: CASSQSRKANYGYTF.

This clonotype has a count of ten or more. V is TRBV5-1 and J is TRBJ2-5; D is ambiguous. The CDR3 extends over 14 amino acids. V was clipped by 0 bases and J by 5 bases, with 11 bases between them. Looked up from germline, CDR1 is SGHRS and CDR2 is YFSETQ. CDR3 in DNA: TGCGCCAGCAGCTTGGGGGCGCTCGGGGAGACCCAGTACTTC. Translating it yields CASSLGALGETQYF.

This clonotype was detected many times. This rearrangement joins TRBV11-2 to TRBJ2-3; D possibly corresponds to TRBD2 (6 bases). The CDR3 has 16 amino acids. V was cut by 5 bases and J by 2 bases, with 17 bases left in between. From germline, CDR1 is SGHAT and CDR2 FQNNGV. As DNA, the CDR3 is TGTGCCAGCAGCACCAGACTAGGGCCGATCACAGATACGCAGTATTTT. Its protein is CASSTRLGPITDTQYF.

The chain combines TRBV7-2 with TRBJ2-1; 10 nucleotides line up with TRBD2. V lost 2 bases, J lost 9 bases, and 13 bases stayed unmatched. The CDR3 has 17 residues. Looked up from germline, CDR1 is SGHTA and CDR2 is FQGNSA. DNA for the CDR3: TGTGCCAGCAGCTTATCTAGCGGGAGCCCCCAGAGGATTGAGCAGTTCTTC. Amino acid sequence: CASSLSSGSPQRIEQFF.

J is TRBJ2-1 and V is TRBV5-4; 7 positions match TRBD2. This CDR3 is 15 amino acids long. Germline V gives CDR1 SGHNT, CDR2 YYREEE (reference sequence). Trimming cost V 6 bases and J 6 bases; bases outside gene matches: 12. The CDR3 DNA reads as TGTGCCAGCAACGTTCATAGCGGGCAAGGCAATGAGCAGTTCTTC. Its translation is CASNVHSGQGNEQFF.

This clonotype was observed many times. The chain employs TRBV18 and TRBJ1-1; 8 bases are a match to TRBD1. After removal of 6 bases from V and 2 bases from J, the junction contained 2 bases not matched to a gene. This CDR3 contains 13 residues. The germline V gene has CDR1 KGHSH and CDR2 LQKENI. This chain's CDR3 is CASSQGANTEAFF. As DNA, the CDR3 is TGTGCCAGCTCTCAGGGGGCCAACACTGAAGCTTTCTTT.

This clonotype was found a few times. The CDR3 DNA reads TGTGCCAGCAGCTCCCGACAGGGGGTTGACGGGGAGCTGTTTTTT. Translation: CASSSRQGVDGELFF. The V call is TRBV7-7, the J call TRBJ2-2, with 9 bases lining up with TRBD1. The ends lost 4 bases at V and 7 bases at J; junction bases unmatched: 7. The CDR3 length is 15 residues. CDR1 and CDR2 from the germline V gene are SSHAT and FNYEAQ (reference sequence).

The rearrangement links TRBV7-9 to TRBJ2-7, with D uncertain. Germline CDR1 SEHNR, CDR2 FQNEAQ (reference sequence). Deletions cut 1 base from V and 0 bases from J, with 13 bases between. The CDR3 covers 16 residues. The CDR3 DNA follows: TGTGCCAGCAGCTTAGTCTCTTGGGCGGCCTCCTACGAGCAGTACTTC. Residues: CASSLVSWAASYEQYF.

This clonotype was seen ten or more times. V and J are TRBV12-3 or TRBV12-4 and TRBJ2-5, with 8 bases aligning to TRBD1. CDR3 size: 15 residues. The V segment lost 4 bases and the J segment 4 bases; nucleotides outside the gene matches: 8. The CDR3 sequence: CASSSGQGMRETQYF. For the CDR3, the DNA is TGTGCCAGCAGTTCCGGACAGGGTATGCGAGAGACCCAGTACTTC.

This CDR3 reads CSAPSGRAPNEQFF. The CDR3 nucleotides are TGCAGTGCTCCTAGCGGGAGGGCTCCCAATGAGCAGTTCTTC. The chain carries TRBV20-1 and TRBJ2-1, with 12 bases aligning to TRBD2. After removal of 5 bases from V and 6 bases from J, the junction contained 5 bases not matched to a gene. The CDR3 loop spans 14 amino acids. Germline V CDR1 and CDR2: DFQATT, SNEGSKA (reference sequence).

In this sample, this clonotype turned up a few times. CDR3 loop: CAWSNGGNQPQHF. CDR3 coding DNA: TGTGCCTGGAGTAACGGAGGCAATCAGCCCCAGCATTTT. The chain links TRBV30 to TRBJ1-5; D not resolved. Trimming took off 2 bases at V and 2 bases at J, with 7 bases between the two ends. Germline V gene sequence: CDR1 GTSNPN, CDR2 SVGIG (reference sequence). The CDR3 totals 13 residues.

There are many counts of this clonotype. The V and J genes are TRBV20-1 and TRBJ2-3; D might be TRBD2 (6 bases). Trimming removed 5 bases at V and 0 bases at J, with 12 bases between. The CDR3 has 14 residues. Germline CDR1 and CDR2: DFQATT and SNEGSKA (reference sequence). CDR3 sequence reads: CSAGGGASTDTQYF. DNA for the CDR3: TGCAGTGCTGGTGGCGGGGCTAGCACAGATACGCAGTATTTT.